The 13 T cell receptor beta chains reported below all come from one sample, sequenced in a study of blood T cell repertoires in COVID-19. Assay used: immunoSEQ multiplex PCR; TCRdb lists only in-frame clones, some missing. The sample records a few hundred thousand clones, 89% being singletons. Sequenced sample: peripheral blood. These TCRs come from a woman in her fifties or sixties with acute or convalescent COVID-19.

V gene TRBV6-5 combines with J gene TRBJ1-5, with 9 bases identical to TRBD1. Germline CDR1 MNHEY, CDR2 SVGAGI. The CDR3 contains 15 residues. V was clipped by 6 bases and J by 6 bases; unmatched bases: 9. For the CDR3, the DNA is TGTGCCAGCAGGGGGGGACAGGGTGGTGGTCAGCCCCAGCATTTT. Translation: CASRGGQGGGQPQHF.

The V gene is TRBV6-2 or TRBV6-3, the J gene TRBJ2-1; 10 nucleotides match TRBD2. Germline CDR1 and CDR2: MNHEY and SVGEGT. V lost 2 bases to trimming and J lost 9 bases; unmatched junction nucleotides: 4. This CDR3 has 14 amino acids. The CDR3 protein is CASSYSSGRTEQFF. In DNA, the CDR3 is TGTGCCAGCAGTTACAGTAGCGGGAGGACTGAGCAGTTCTTC.

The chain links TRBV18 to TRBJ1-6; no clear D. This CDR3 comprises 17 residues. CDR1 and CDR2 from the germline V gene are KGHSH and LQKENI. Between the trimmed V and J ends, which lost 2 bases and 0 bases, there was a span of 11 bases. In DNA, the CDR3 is TGTGCCAGCTCACCATTGTCGGGGAGCTCCTATAATTCACCCCTCCACTTT. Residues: CASSPLSGSSYNSPLHF.

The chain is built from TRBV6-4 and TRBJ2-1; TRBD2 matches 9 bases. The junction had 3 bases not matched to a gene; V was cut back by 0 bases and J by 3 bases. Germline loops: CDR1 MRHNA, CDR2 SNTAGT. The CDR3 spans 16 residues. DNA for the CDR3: TGTGCCAGCAGTGACTCGGGAGCGGGGGGCTACAATGAGCAGTTCTTC. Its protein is CASSDSGAGGYNEQFF.

CDR3 protein: CASLSEDRGPDTQYF. The CDR3 nucleotides read TGTGCCAGCCTCAGTGAGGACAGAGGCCCAGATACGCAGTATTTT. The chain couples TRBV25-1 to TRBJ2-3; maybe TRBD1 (6 bases). CDR3 length: 15 amino acids. From germline, CDR1 is MGHDK and CDR2 SYGVNS. V lost 8 bases to trimming and J lost 4 bases, with 19 bases between them.

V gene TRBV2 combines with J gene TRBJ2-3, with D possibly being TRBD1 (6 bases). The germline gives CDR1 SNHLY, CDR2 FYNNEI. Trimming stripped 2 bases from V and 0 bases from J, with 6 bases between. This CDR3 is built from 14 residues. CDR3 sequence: CASSEQGSTDTQYF. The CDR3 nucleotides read TGTGCCAGCAGTGAACAGGGGAGCACAGATACGCAGTATTTT.

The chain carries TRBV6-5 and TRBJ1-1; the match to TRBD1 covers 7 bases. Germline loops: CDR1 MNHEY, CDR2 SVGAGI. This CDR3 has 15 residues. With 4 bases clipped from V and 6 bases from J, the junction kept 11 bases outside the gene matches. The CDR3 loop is CASSLQTGTEAEAFF. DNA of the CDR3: TGTGCCAGCAGTTTGCAGACAGGGACTGAGGCTGAAGCTTTCTTT.

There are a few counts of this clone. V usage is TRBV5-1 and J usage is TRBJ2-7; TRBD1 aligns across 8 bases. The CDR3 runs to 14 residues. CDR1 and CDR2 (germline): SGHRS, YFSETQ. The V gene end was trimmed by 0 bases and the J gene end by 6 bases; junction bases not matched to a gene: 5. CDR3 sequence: CASSLVTGVTEQYF. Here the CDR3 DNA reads TGCGCCAGCAGCTTGGTGACAGGGGTTACCGAGCAGTACTTC.

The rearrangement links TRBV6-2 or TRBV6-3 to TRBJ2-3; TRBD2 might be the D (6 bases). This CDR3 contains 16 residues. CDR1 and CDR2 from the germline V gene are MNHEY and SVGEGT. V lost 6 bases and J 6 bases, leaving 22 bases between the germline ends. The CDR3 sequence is CASSPTGRLGADTQYF. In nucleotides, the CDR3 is TGTGCCAGCAGCCCTACTGGGAGACTAGGGGCGGATACGCAGTATTTT.

CDR3 residues: CSATQIMNTEAFF. For the CDR3, the DNA is TGCAGCGCCACCCAGATTATGAACACTGAAGCTTTCTTT. The V call is TRBV29-1, the J call TRBJ1-1, with D unclear. CDR1 is SQVTM and CDR2 is ANQGSEA in the germline V gene. CDR3 length: 13 amino acids. V was shortened by 7 bases and J by 0 bases, with 12 bases between the two germline ends.

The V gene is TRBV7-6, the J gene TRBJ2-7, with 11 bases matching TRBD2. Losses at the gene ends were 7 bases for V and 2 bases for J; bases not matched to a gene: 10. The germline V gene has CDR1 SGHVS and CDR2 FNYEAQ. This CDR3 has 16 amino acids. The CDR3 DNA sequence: TGTGCCAGCACCAAAACTAGCGGGAGCTACCCCTACGAGCAGTACTTC. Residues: CASTKTSGSYPYEQYF.

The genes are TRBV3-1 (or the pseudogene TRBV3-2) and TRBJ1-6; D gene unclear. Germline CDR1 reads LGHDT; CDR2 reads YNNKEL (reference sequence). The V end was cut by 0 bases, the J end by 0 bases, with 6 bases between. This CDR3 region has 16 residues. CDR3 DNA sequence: TGTGCCAGCAGCCAAGAGACGGGCTCCTATAATTCACCCCTCCACTTT. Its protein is CASSQETGSYNSPLHF.

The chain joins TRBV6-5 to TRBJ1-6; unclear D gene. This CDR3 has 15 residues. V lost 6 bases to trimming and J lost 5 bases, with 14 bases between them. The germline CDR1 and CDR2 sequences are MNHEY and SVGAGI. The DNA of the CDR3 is TGTGCCAGCAGCTACGGCGGCGCGGATAATTCACCCCTCCACTTT. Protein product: CASSYGGADNSPLHF.